Listed here are 5 T cell receptor beta chains from one sample, sequenced in a study of blood T cell repertoires in COVID-19. Sequencing was performed with immunoSEQ multiplex PCR; in TCRdb, only in-frame clones are kept and a portion is missing. Of about 80,000 clones listed, more than 70% are singletons. The source material was peripheral blood. These receptor sequences come from a woman of 80 years or more with acute or convalescent COVID-19.

The chain is built from TRBV19 and TRBJ1-3, with 9 bases that match TRBD1. CDR3 size: 17 residues. After removal of 5 bases from V and 3 bases from J, the junction contained 11 bases not matched to a gene. Looked up from germline, CDR1 is LNHDA and CDR2 is SQIVND (reference sequence). CDR3: CASSPGQGFGRGNTIYF. CDR3 sequence (DNA): TGTGCCAGTAGTCCGGGACAGGGATTTGGTCGTGGAAACACCATATATTTT.

The rearrangement joins TRBV9 to TRBJ1-5; a weak D match, TRBD1 (6 bases). Germline V gene data show CDR1 as SGDLS and CDR2 as YYNGEE. Trimming shortened V by 8 bases and J by 3 bases, and 18 bases separated the two germline ends. There are 15 residues in the CDR3. The CDR3 protein is CASGEGGADNQPQHF. CDR3 nucleotides: TGTGCCAGTGGGGAAGGGGGGGCTGACAATCAGCCCCAGCATTTT.

This clone is labeled medium-sized. The rearrangement links TRBV19 to TRBJ1-1; D gene uncertain. The CDR3 contains 14 residues. Germline V CDR1 and CDR2: LNHDA, SQIVND (reference sequence). V dropped 4 bases and J dropped 3 bases, with 12 bases sitting between them. This CDR3 reads CASSNSLADTEAFF. In DNA, the CDR3 is TGTGCCAGTAGTAATAGCCTGGCGGACACTGAAGCTTTCTTT.

This clone was found once. This chain joins TRBV2 and TRBJ2-1; TRBD2 agrees at 7 bases. This CDR3 spans 16 amino acids. In germline, CDR1 is SNHLY, CDR2 FYNNEI. The J segment lost 0 bases and the V segment lost 6 bases, leaving 8 bases of the junction unmatched. CDR3 amino acids: CASRRTSVSSYNEQFF. CDR3 sequence (DNA): TGTGCCAGCAGAAGAACTAGCGTAAGCTCCTACAATGAGCAGTTCTTC.

J is TRBJ2-1 and V is TRBV5-6; D may be TRBD2 (6 bases). The germline gives CDR1 SGHDT, CDR2 YYEEEE. This CDR3 has 16 amino acids. V was pared by 2 bases and J by 2 bases, with 14 bases between. CDR3 in amino acids: CASSFGTGAAYNEQFF. The DNA of the CDR3 is TGTGCCAGCAGCTTCGGCACGGGAGCCGCCTACAATGAGCAGTTCTTC.